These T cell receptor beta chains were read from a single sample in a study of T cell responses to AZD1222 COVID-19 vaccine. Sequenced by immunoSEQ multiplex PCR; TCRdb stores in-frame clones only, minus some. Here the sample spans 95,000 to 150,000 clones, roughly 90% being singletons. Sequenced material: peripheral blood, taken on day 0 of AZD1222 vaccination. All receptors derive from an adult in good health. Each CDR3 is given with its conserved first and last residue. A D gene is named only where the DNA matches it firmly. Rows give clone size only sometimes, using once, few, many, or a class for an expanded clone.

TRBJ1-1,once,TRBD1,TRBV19,TGTGCCAGTACCTCGGGACAGGTGAACACTGAAGCTTTCTTT,CASTSGQVNTEAFF
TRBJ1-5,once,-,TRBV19,TGTGCCAGTACCCCCCGGCTGGGAAGCAATCAGCCCCAGCATTTT,CASTPRLGSNQPQHF
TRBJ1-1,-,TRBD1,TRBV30,TGTGCCTGGAGTCAAACGGGACAGGGAGGGAGGGCTTTCTTT,CAWSQTGQGGRAFF
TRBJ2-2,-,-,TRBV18,TGTGCCAGCTCACCGAGTCGACAGGCCCTCCCCAGCGGGGAGCTGTTTTTT,CASSPSRQALPSGELFF
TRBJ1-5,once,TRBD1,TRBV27,TGTGCCAGCCGTCCCGGGACAGCTAGCAATCAGCCCCAGCATTTT,CASRPGTASNQPQHF
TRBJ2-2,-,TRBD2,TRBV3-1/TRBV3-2,TGTGCCAGCAGCCCGGCCCTAGCGGGGTCTTACACCGGGGAGCTGTTTTTT,CASSPALAGSYTGELFF
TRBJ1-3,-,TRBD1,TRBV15,TGTGCCACCAGCAGTGAAAATGACAGGGACTCTGGAAACACCATATATTTT,CATSSENDRDSGNTIYF
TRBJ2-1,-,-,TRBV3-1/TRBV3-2,TGTGCCAGCAGCGACCGGGACAATAACAATGAGCAGTTCTTC,CASSDRDNNNEQFF
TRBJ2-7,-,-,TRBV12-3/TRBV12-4,TGTGCCAGCAGTTTAGGCCCAGGGTCGGGGTACTTC,CASSLGPGSGYF
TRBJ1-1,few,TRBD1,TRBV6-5,TGTGCCAGCAGTTACAGGGGGCACACTGAAGCTTTCTTT,CASSYRGHTEAFF
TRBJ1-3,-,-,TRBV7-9,TGTGCCATTATGGGGGACGGACTCCTCTCTGGAAACACCATATATTTT,CAIMGDGLLSGNTIYF
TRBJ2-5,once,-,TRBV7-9,TGTGCCAGCAGCCCCTATGCGCTTTTCGAGGAGACCCAGTACTTC,CASSPYALFEETQYF
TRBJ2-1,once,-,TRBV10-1,TGCGTCACCGTCCAGGGGTCCTACAATGAGCAGTTCTTC,CVTVQGSYNEQFF
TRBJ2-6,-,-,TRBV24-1,TGTGCCACCAGTGACCCGATAACTGGGGCCAACGTCCTGACTTTC,CATSDPITGANVLTF
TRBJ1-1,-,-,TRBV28,TGTGCCAGCAGTCCGAACACTGAAGCTTTCTTT,CASSPNTEAFF
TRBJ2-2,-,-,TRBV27,TGTGCCAGCAGTTCCCCCAGGGGAAATGGGGAGCTGTTTTTT,CASSSPRGNGELFF
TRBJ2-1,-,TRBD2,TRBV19,TGTGCCAGTAGTAGGGGACTAGACGCGAATGAGCAGTTCTTC,CASSRGLDANEQFF
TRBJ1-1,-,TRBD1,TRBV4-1,TGCGCCAGCAGCTACAGACAGGGAACGGAAAGGGACGCTTTCTTT,CASSYRQGTERDAFF
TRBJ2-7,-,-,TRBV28,TGTGCCAGCAGATCGGCACCGGGACGAAACTACGAGCAGTACTTC,CASRSAPGRNYEQYF
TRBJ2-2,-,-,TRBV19,TGTGCCAGTAGTGAGGCAACTGTAACCGGGGAGCTGTTTTTT,CASSEATVTGELFF
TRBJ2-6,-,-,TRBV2,TGTGCCAGCAGTGAGAGGGCCGGGGCCAACGTCCTGACTTTC,CASSERAGANVLTF
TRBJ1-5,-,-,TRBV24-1,TGTGCCACCAGCCCGAGTGGCCGAGGGGATAGCAATCAGCCCCAGCATTTT,CATSPSGRGDSNQPQHF
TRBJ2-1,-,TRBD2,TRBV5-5,TGTGCCAGCGTCGCAGGTAGAGCGGGAGAGTTGAATGAGCAGTTCTTC,CASVAGRAGELNEQFF
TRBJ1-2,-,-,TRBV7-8,TGTGCCAGCAGCTTTAGGGGGAGTGACTATGGCTACACCTTC,CASSFRGSDYGYTF
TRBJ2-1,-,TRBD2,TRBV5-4,TGTGCCAGCAGCTTGGGGTCGGCCGGGGGGGGATACAATGAGCAGTTCTTC,CASSLGSAGGGYNEQFF
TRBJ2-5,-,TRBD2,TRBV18,TGTGCCAGCTTTCGTTCTAGCGGGAGGACGGAGACCCAGTACTTC,CASFRSSGRTETQYF
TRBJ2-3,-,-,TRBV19,TGTGCCAGTAGTTCCGCATATTCGCGGTCCGCAGATACGCAGTATTTT,CASSSAYSRSADTQYF
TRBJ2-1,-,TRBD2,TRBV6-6,TGTGCCAGCAGGACTAGCGGGAGAGCTCGGAATGAGCAGTTCTTC,CASRTSGRARNEQFF
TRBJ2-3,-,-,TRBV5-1,TGCGCCAGCAGCTCCGCCGGGGCGAGCACAGATACGCAGTATTTT,CASSSAGASTDTQYF
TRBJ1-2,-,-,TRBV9,TGTGCCAGCAGCGTAGGTGGGGGTGACTATGGCTACACCTTC,CASSVGGGDYGYTF
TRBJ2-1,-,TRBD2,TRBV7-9,TGTGCCAGCAGCTTCTTAGCGGGGGGTTTCAATGAGCAGTTCTTC,CASSFLAGGFNEQFF
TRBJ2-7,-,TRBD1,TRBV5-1,TGCGCCAGCAGCGCGGGACAGGGGGGGTACGAGCAGTACTTC,CASSAGQGGYEQYF
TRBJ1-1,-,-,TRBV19,TGTGCCAGTACCCCGGACGAAAGGGGTACTGAAGCTTTCTTT,CASTPDERGTEAFF
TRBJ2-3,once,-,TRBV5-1,TGCGCCAGCAGCTTGGTCTCGTCAGACACAGATACGCAGTATTTT,CASSLVSSDTDTQYF
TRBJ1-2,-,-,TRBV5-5,TGTGCCAGCAGCTTGCCAGGGAGGACTAACTATGGCTACACCTTC,CASSLPGRTNYGYTF
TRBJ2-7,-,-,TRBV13,TGTGCCAGCAGCTCCGGGGCCGGCAGCTCCTACGAGCAGTACTTC,CASSSGAGSSYEQYF
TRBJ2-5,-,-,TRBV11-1,TGTGCCAGCAGCTTAAAGGGACACACCGAGACCCAGTACTTC,CASSLKGHTETQYF
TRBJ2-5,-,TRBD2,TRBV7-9,TGTGCCAGCAGCTTCGCGGGGGGGAGGAAGACCCAGTACTTC,CASSFAGGRKTQYF
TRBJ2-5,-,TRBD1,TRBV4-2,TGTGCCAGCAGCCAAGTGGGTTCAATGGACAGGGTTGAGACCCAGTACTTC,CASSQVGSMDRVETQYF
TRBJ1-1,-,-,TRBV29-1,TGCAGCGTTGTAGCGGCTGCTGAAGCTTTCTTT,CSVVAAAEAFF
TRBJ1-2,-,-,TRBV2,TGTGCCAGCACCAATTTGGAAGGTACGGCGAGAGGCTACACCTTC,CASTNLEGTARGYTF
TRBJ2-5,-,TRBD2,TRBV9,TGTGCCAGCAGCGCTGGTGGCGGGGGGCAAGAGACCCAGTACTTC,CASSAGGGGQETQYF
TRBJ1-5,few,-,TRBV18,TGTGCCAGCTCACCAGGGACCCACTACGAGCCCCAGCATTTT,CASSPGTHYEPQHF
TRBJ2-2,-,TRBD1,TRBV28,TGTGCCAGCAGGTCGTCGGTTGGACAGGGGAGTTACGGGGAGCTGTTTTTT,CASRSSVGQGSYGELFF
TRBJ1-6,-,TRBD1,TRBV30,TGTGCCTGGAGTCCAATGACAGGGTGGAGTGGCTCCTATAATTCACCCCTCCACTTT,CAWSPMTGWSGSYNSPLHF
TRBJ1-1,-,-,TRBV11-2,TGTGCCAGCAGCGGTATCCCCACTGAAGCTTTCTTT,CASSGIPTEAFF
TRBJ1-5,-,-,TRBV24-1,TGTGCCACCAGTGAGCCTACAGGGAACCAGCCCCAGCATTTT,CATSEPTGNQPQHF
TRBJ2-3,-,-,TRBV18,TGTGCCAGCTCATGGCGGGAAGATACGCAGTATTTT,CASSWREDTQYF
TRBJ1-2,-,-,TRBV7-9,TGTGCCAGCAGCTTACGACAGGATTTGCCTAGGGGCTACACCTTC,CASSLRQDLPRGYTF
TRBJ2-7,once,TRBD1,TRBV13,TGTGCCAGCAGCTTAGGCCGTCAGGGGGCCACATACGAGCAGTACTTC,CASSLGRQGATYEQYF
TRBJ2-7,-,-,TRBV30,TGTGCCTGGACGTTTGGATACGAGCAGTACTTC,CAWTFGYEQYF
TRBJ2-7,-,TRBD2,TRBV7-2,TGTGCCAGCAGCCATCCGGGACTAGCGGTCTACGAGCAGTACTTC,CASSHPGLAVYEQYF